This entry lists 21 T cell receptor delta chains sequenced from one sample in a study of gamma-delta T cells after stem cell transplantation. With CATT, TCRdb re-called clones from the RT-PCR reads. Here the sample spans thousands of delta-chain clones, approximately 2.9% being singletons. Material for sequencing was gamma-delta T cells. The receptors originated from a human donor. It is not recorded whose cells these are; they may come from a transplant donor.

A note on this clone: The likely explanation is a read error, given a far larger clone one base away. Other DNA sequences in the same sample also yield this CDR3. The V gene is TRDV2, the J gene TRDJ1; TRDD3 matches at 8 bases. V shed 3 bases and J 1 base; nucleotides not matched to a gene: 12. This CDR3 contains 17 residues. CDR1 and CDR2 from the germline V gene are GEAIGNYY and EKD. CDR3 DNA sequence: TGTGCCTGTGACCCAATACTGGGGGCCACCTCCACCGATAAACTCATCTTT. Encoded protein: CACDPILGATSTDKLIF.

This clone was counted only a few times. This likely stems from a read error, as it lies one base from a far larger clone. The V and J genes are TRDV2 and TRDJ1, with TRDD3 matching over 7 bases. The germline V gene encodes CDR1 GEAIGNYY and CDR2 EKD. The CDR3 loop spans 20 amino acids. The CDR3 is CACDTLHTGDRGFNTDTLIF. For the CDR3, the DNA is TGTGCCTGTGACACTCTCCATACTGGGGATAGGGGATTTAACACCGATACACTCATCTTT.

In regard to this clone: The protein held in TCRdb is that of a much larger clone and does not match this DNA's translation at residue 3, likely because of a read error; the protein shown is translated from the DNA. This rearrangement joins TRDV2 to TRDJ1; D is ambiguous. This CDR3 region has 15 residues. Germline V gene data show CDR1 as GEAIGNYY and CDR2 as EKD. The CDR3: CARDTVGLPIGKLIF. Written as DNA, the CDR3 is TGTGCCCGTGACACCGTAGGACTGCCCATAGGGAAACTCATCTTT.

By share, this clone counts as medium-sized. The same CDR3 can be traced to other DNA sequences in this sample. The chain joins TRDV2 to TRDJ1, with 11 bases fitting TRDD3. This CDR3 contains 18 residues. J gave up 2 bases and V 0 bases, and 10 bases lay outside the gene matches. The germline CDR1 and CDR2 sequences are GEAIGNYY and EKD. The CDR3 is CACDTVDGGYAGTDKLIF. In nucleotides, the CDR3 is TGTGCCTGTGACACCGTCGATGGGGGATACGCTGGGACCGATAAACTCATCTTT.

This clone is medium-sized by share. V gene TRDV2 combines with J gene TRDJ1; 12 bases map to TRDD3. Germline V gene lookup returns CDR1 GEAIGNYY and CDR2 EKD. V dropped 3 bases and J dropped 3; count of bases not matched to a gene: 4. The CDR3 has 15 amino acids. The CDR3 sequence: CACDVLGDTPDKLIF. The CDR3 nucleotides are TGTGCCTGTGACGTACTGGGGGATACTCCCGATAAACTCATCTTT.

This clone is classed as medium-sized. This same CDR3 is encoded by further DNA sequences in the sample. The V gene is TRDV2, the J gene TRDJ1; 11 bases map to TRDD3. With 0 bases clipped from V and 3 bases from J, the junction kept 14 bases outside the gene matches. The CDR3 runs to 19 residues. Germline V gene sequence: CDR1 GEAIGNYY, CDR2 EKD. The CDR3 DNA reads TGTGCCTGTGACACCCTGTTTGTGGGGGATACGCCAGAGGCCGATAAACTCATCTTT. It is translated as CACDTLFVGDTPEADKLIF.

Of note for this clone: It differs at one base from a far larger clone, so likely a read error. The rearrangement joins TRDV2 to TRDJ1; 10 nucleotides line up with TRDD3. J lost 9 bases, V lost 0 bases, and 9 bases had no gene match. The CDR3 is 15 amino acids. Germline V gene lookup returns CDR1 GEAIGNYY and CDR2 EKD. The CDR3: CACDTVGTGGCELIF. CDR3 nucleotides: TGTGCCTGTGACACCGTGGGGACTGGGGGATGCGAACTCATCTTT.

With regard to this clone: The TCRdb protein, from a much larger clone, departs from this DNA's translation at residue 17, likely by read error; the protein shown derives from the DNA. V gene TRDV2 combines with J gene TRDJ1; TRDD3 agrees at 11 bases. CDR3 length: 19 amino acids. The V gene's germline CDR1 is GEAIGNYY and CDR2 EKD. The CDR3 protein is CACDSLLGDRSRGTDKPIF. In DNA form, the CDR3 reads TGTGCCTGTGACTCCTTACTGGGGGATAGATCCCGTGGGACCGATAAACCCATCTTT.

This chain links TRDV2 with TRDJ1, with 11 bases aligning to TRDD3. The germline V gene encodes CDR1 GEAIGNYY and CDR2 EKD. The CDR3 covers 19 residues. Unmatched junction bases numbered 15, after V lost 3 bases and J lost 1 base. CDR3 protein: CACDSLGDTGPRSTDKLIF. CDR3 nucleotides: TGTGCCTGTGACTCCCTGGGGGATACCGGCCCGAGGAGCACCGATAAACTCATCTTT.

This clone is classed as large (0.1 to 1%). This specimen includes other DNA sequences encoding the same CDR3. The chain is built from TRDV2 and TRDJ1; 9 positions match TRDD3. After removal of 3 bases from V and 0 bases from J, the junction contained 7 bases not matched to a gene. Germline CDR1 reads GEAIGNYY; CDR2 reads EKD. CDR3 length: 16 amino acids. The CDR3 region has the DNA TGTGCCTGTGACGTACTGGGGGAGCCAAACACCGATAAACTCATCTTT. Encoded protein: CACDVLGEPNTDKLIF.

This clone showed up just a few times. The amino acid sequence in TCRdb belongs to a much larger clone and departs from this DNA's translation at residue 5, likely a sequencing read error; the sequence shown is translated from the DNA. The rearrangement uses TRDV2 and TRDJ1; possibly TRDD3 for D (6 bases). The ends were cut back, 3 bases at V and 2 bases at J, with 9 bases in the middle. The CDR3 totals 13 residues. The germline V gene encodes CDR1 GEAIGNYY and CDR2 EKD. This chain's CDR3 is CACDEIRTDKLIF. The CDR3 DNA reads as TGTGCCTGTGACGAGATACGAACCGATAAACTCATCTTT.

Notes on this clone: TCRdb's protein for this DNA is that of a much larger clone and differs from the translation at residue 10, likely a read error; the protein shown is the DNA translation. This chain links TRDV2 with TRDJ1; 7 nucleotides match TRDD3. The CDR3 runs to 17 residues. With V trimmed by 0 bases and J by 5 bases, 14 bases remained unmatched. Germline V gene data show CDR1 as GEAIGNYY and CDR2 as EKD. The CDR3 protein is CACDTVERSVDTDKLIF. CDR3 bases: TGTGCCTGTGACACCGTGGAACGTTCGGTGGATACGGATAAACTCATCTTT.

As concerns this clone: The protein TCRdb lists belongs to a much larger clone and differs from this DNA's translation at residue 10, which points to a read error; the protein shown is made from the DNA. This chain connects TRDV2 to TRDJ1; D unresolved. V lost 0 bases, J lost 4 bases, and 14 bases lay in between. Germline V CDR1 and CDR2: GEAIGNYY, EKD. This CDR3 spans 15 amino acids. In DNA form, the CDR3 reads TGTGCCTGTGACACCGTTGGAAGGTACATCGATAAACTCATCTTT. It specifies CACDTVGRYIDKLIF.

This clone showed up just a few times. TCRdb shows a much larger clone's protein in place of this DNA's translation, and the two differ at residue 5, likely through a read error; the protein shown is translated from the DNA. This chain joins TRDV2 and TRDJ4, with 8 nucleotides matching TRDD3. Germline CDR1 GEAIGNYY, CDR2 EKD. Trimming cost V 2 bases and J 4 bases; bases outside gene matches: 23. The CDR3 runs to 19 residues. The CDR3 protein is CACDNAGGDPGDTTKPLIF. The CDR3 nucleotides read TGTGCCTGTGACAACGCGGGCGGGGATCCCGGGGATACTACCAAACCCCTGATCTTT.

This clone was counted only a few times. A far more abundant clone sits one base away, making this likely a read error. The gene calls are TRDV2 and TRDJ1, with 13 bases lining up with TRDD3. In germline, CDR1 is GEAIGNYY, CDR2 EKD. V trimming: 5 bases; J trimming: 1 base; junction bases outside the gene matches: 21. The CDR3 has 21 residues. CDR3 sequence: CACGPLRSFTGGYASTDKLIF. CDR3 DNA sequence: TGTGCCTGTGGCCCTCTCAGAAGCTTTACTGGGGGATACGCTTCCACCGATAAACTCATCTTT.

About this clone itself: The TCRdb protein comes from a much larger clone and disagrees with this DNA's translation at residue 5, likely due to a read error; the protein given here is derived from the DNA. The gene calls are TRDV2 and TRDJ3; D is ambiguous. The CDR3 totals 18 residues. Germline loops: CDR1 GEAIGNYY, CDR2 EKD. The ends were cut back, 3 bases at V and 1 base at J, with 15 bases in the middle. The CDR3 DNA reads TGTGCCTGTGACGCCTTAAGTGGGAGTTCCTGGGACACCCGACAGATGTTTTTC. This sequence encodes CACDALSGSSWDTRQMFF.

As regards this clone: With only one base between it and a far larger clone, this is likely a read error. The CDR3 protein is CACGKLGEYTDKLIF. The CDR3 bases are TGTGCCTGTGGCAAATTGGGGGAATACACCGATAAACTCATCTTT. The V gene is TRDV2, the J gene TRDJ1, with 7 positions matching TRDD3. The CDR3 contains 15 residues. Germline CDR1 is GEAIGNYY and CDR2 is EKD. V lost 5 bases, J lost 0 bases, and 8 bases stayed unmatched.

This clone appeared a few times. TCRdb records a much larger clone's protein for this DNA, with a difference at residue 15 that likely arises from a read error; the protein given is the translation of the DNA. V gene TRDV2 combines with J gene TRDJ1; D unresolved. This CDR3 has 17 residues. Germline CDR1 is GEAIGNYY and CDR2 is EKD. CDR3 nucleotides: TGTGCCTGTGACACCGTTAACCTCGGCGGACCTCCTGGTAAACCCATCTTT. Translation: CACDTVNLGGPPGKPIF.

Worth noting for this clone: The TCRdb record carries a much larger clone's protein, which differs from this DNA's translation at residue 9; a read error is the likely cause, and the protein listed here is the DNA translation. J is TRDJ1 and V is TRDV2, with 7 positions matching TRDD3. The junction had 12 bases not matched to a gene; V was cut back by 2 bases and J by 1 base. The CDR3 extends over 17 amino acids. Germline-derived CDR1 and CDR2 are GEAIGNYY and EKD. CDR3: CACDNLGVAATTDKLIF. The CDR3 bases are TGTGCCTGTGACAACCTGGGGGTCGCGGCGACCACCGATAAACTCATCTTT.

Of note for this clone: A far more abundant clone sits one base away, making this likely a read error. This sample includes further DNA sequences coding for the same CDR3. This chain connects TRDV2 to TRDJ1; no definite D call. With 2 bases removed from V and 3 bases from J, the gap between germline ends came to 12 bases. This CDR3 region has 14 residues. CDR1 GEAIGNYY and CDR2 EKD come from the germline V gene. The CDR3 sequence is CACDILGGADKLIF. CDR3 in DNA: TGTGCCTGTGACATCTTGGGAGGCGCCGATAAACTCATCTTT.

Note on this clone: A much larger clone differs by one base, so this may be a read error. Other nucleotide sequences from this sample produce the same CDR3. The chain combines TRDV2 with TRDJ1; 13 bases agree with TRDD3. CDR1 and CDR2 (germline): GEAIGNYY, EKD. This CDR3 spans 21 amino acids. Trimming removed 0 bases from V and 2 bases from J; junction bases left unmatched: 17. The DNA of the CDR3 is TGTGCCTGTGACACCGTCGTACTGGGGGATACGAGTGAAAAGCGGACCGATAAACTCATCTTT. This gives the protein CACDTVVLGDTSEKRTDKLIF.